These T cell receptor beta chains were read from a single sample in a study of PD-L1 blockade in urothelial cancer. Sequencing used immunoSEQ multiplex PCR; TCRdb keeps in-frame clones, though not all of them. The data contain around 66,000 clones, approximately 78% of them seen just once; the ten biggest clones take up 1.6%. This material consisted of PBMCs, taken around atezolizumab (anti-PD-L1) treatment. The source of these receptors is a man aged 70 or older with urothelial cancer. CDR3s include the opening cysteine and the closing phenylalanine or tryptophan.

V gene: TRBV18; CDR3 protein: CASSPEETQYF
V gene: TRBV5-1; CDR3 protein: CASSAGTGTPYEQYF
V gene: TRBV7-2; CDR3 protein: CASSSTSGNPLYEQYF
V gene: TRBV6-1; CDR3 protein: CASSAGRAGELFF
V gene: TRBV13; CDR3 protein: CASSRGTTNTGELFF
V gene: TRBV2; CDR3 protein: CASSSTGGRRGGYTF
V gene: TRBV19; CDR3 protein: CASRGNPNNEQFF
V gene: TRBV30; CDR3 protein: CAWRAASGSRKFF
V gene: TRBV5-1; CDR3 protein: CASSLTGTGSGYTF
V gene: TRBV29-1; CDR3 protein: CSVYGQERNGYTF
V gene: TRBV5-5; CDR3 protein: CASSLWTDNTGELFF
V gene: TRBV11-2; CDR3 protein: CASSDPGLAGVAEQFF
V gene: TRBV27; CDR3 protein: CASSLAAGTDTQYF
V gene: TRBV19; CDR3 protein: CASSVGTGNQPQHF
V gene: TRBV19; CDR3 protein: CASSPGQGNGYTF
V gene: TRBV11-2; CDR3 protein: CASSLVGRGGGYNEQFF
V gene: TRBV9; CDR3 protein: CASSVDRGGTEAFF
V gene: TRBV10-3; CDR3 protein: CATGLADITTTYEQYF
V gene: TRBV7-9; CDR3 protein: CASSPLTGSPTTGELFF
V gene: TRBV27; CDR3 protein: CASSLSRDSFYEQYF
V gene: TRBV5-4; CDR3 protein: CASSLGGRGTEAFF
V gene: TRBV6-5; CDR3 protein: CASSLTGAGELFF
V gene: TRBV14; CDR3 protein: CASSQGLTDTQYF
V gene: TRBV6-1; CDR3 protein: CASSEATGSGETQYF
V gene: TRBV6-1; CDR3 protein: CASSENRDQPQHF
V gene: TRBV5-1; CDR3 protein: CASSVEGRNEQFF
V gene: TRBV28; CDR3 protein: CASSLRGWAYEQYF
V gene: TRBV7-9; CDR3 protein: CASSLTSGNQPQHF
V gene: TRBV2; CDR3 protein: CASSILLGTDEQFF
V gene: TRBV6-1; CDR3 protein: CASSGGGSGPEAFF
V gene: TRBV14; CDR3 protein: CASSQDLWDSHSLEQYF
V gene: TRBV27; CDR3 protein: CASSFKGVGQSMDYTF
V gene: TRBV12-5; CDR3 protein: CASGFGGSGDNEQFF
V gene: TRBV18; CDR3 protein: CASSPGFTDTQYF
V gene: TRBV6-6; CDR3 protein: CASSFGVSYEQYF
V gene: TRBV4-3; CDR3 protein: CASSLNNQPQHF
V gene: TRBV14; CDR3 protein: CASSLVDRAGGYYEQYF
V gene: TRBV10-1; CDR3 protein: CASSEDRVSEAFF
V gene: TRBV18; CDR3 protein: CASSPTGDTGYTF
V gene: TRBV6-6; CDR3 protein: CASSYETTTYEQYF